The clone carrying this T cell receptor (beta chain) is a singleton in its sample. Its matching antigen is unknown. Distinct nucleotide sequences in the sample also encode this CDR3. 13 Jbeta primers and 60 Vbeta primers were used for the PCR. TCRdb keeps only in-frame clones here, not all; method: immunoSEQ multiplex PCR. The sample has 150,000 to 200,000 clones, roughly 90% seen once. This sample is part of a study of cytomegalovirus exposure and HLA in healthy donors. Points from the study as a whole: A later analysis appeared to link common viral pathogens to several of the most significant clusters. In all likelihood, a cluster of highly shared sequence variants was a sequencing artifact.

The CDR3 contains 12 residues. The V gene lost 3 bases and the J gene lost 0 bases, with 2 bases spanning the gap. Germline CDR1 is SGDLS and CDR2 is YYNGEE. Sequenced sample: PBMCs. V gene TRBV9 combines with J gene TRBJ2-3, with D unclear. The receptor comes from a girl younger than two in good health and CMV-seronegative. Here the CDR3 reads CASSASTDTQYF. CDR3 in DNA: TGTGCCAGCAGCGCTAGCACAGATACGCAGTATTTT. The variable domain in full, with the rest retrieved from reference TRBV9 and TRBJ2-3, is DSGVTQTPKHLITATGQRVTLRCSPRSGDLSVYWYQQSLDQGLQFLIQYYNGEERAKGNILERFSAQQFPDLHSELNLSSLELGDSALYFCASSASTDTQYFGPGTRLTVL.